These 8 T cell receptor beta chains were sequenced from one sample in a study of T cells in Graves' hyperthyroidism and ophthalmopathy. Amplified regions were TCR beta CDR3 sequences from RNA transcripts. HTBI primers were the set used in a first-round RT-PCR of the TCR CDR3. MiXCR, run by TCRdb on the multiplex PCR reads, gives a single entry per CDR3 protein. Of about 400,000 distinct CDR3 sequences listed, 13% were seen once; the top ten hold 9.2%. Specimen: blood. All receptors come from a woman aged 18-35 years with Graves' hyperthyroidism.

This clonotype has a handful of counts. V gene TRBV18 combines with J gene TRBJ2-4; the D gene is possibly TRBD1 (6 bases). Germline CDR1 is KGHSH and CDR2 is LQKENI. The CDR3 contains 16 residues. The V end was cut by 3 bases, the J end by 8 bases, with 20 bases between. The chain's CDR3 is CASSPSRGPLGDIQYF. The CDR3 DNA follows: TGTGCCAGCTCACCGAGCAGGGGCCCTCTCGGTGACATTCAGTACTTC. Looking up the rest from reference TRBV18 and TRBJ2-4 gives the full variable domain: NAGVMQNPRHLVRRRGQEARLRCSPMKGHSHVYWYRQLPEEGLKFMVYLQKENIIDESGMPKERFSAEFPKEGPSILRIQQVVRGDSAAYFCASSPSRGPLGDIQYFGAGTRLSVL.

This clonotype was counted at least ten times. The chain is built from TRBV11-1 and TRBJ2-1; perhaps TRBD2 as D (6 bases). Trimming took 5 bases from V and 7 from J, leaving 21 bases between them. The CDR3 covers 16 residues. The V gene's germline CDR1 is SGHAT and CDR2 FQDESV (reference sequence). CDR3 bases: TGTGCCAGCAGCCTCTTTCGAGCGGGCCTAGGGAATGAGCAGTTCTTC. Translating it yields CASSLFRAGLGNEQFF.

This clonotype has ten or more counts. This sequence joins TRBV7-3 and TRBJ2-3; D may be TRBD1 (6 bases). The CDR3 covers 15 residues. The V gene lost 2 bases and the J gene lost 3 bases, with 12 bases spanning the gap. The germline gives CDR1 SGHTA, CDR2 FQGTGA. In DNA, the CDR3 is TGTGCCAGCAGCTTACAGGGGTGGGGAACAGATACGCAGTATTTT. Translating it yields CASSLQGWGTDTQYF.

This clonotype was detected ten times or more. The V gene is TRBV3-1, the J gene TRBJ2-7; D is ambiguous. Germline lookup yields CDR1 LGHDT and CDR2 YNNKEL (reference sequence). V shed 3 bases and J shed 4 bases, with 10 bases lying between them. The CDR3 runs to 13 residues. As DNA, the CDR3 is TGTGCCAGCAGCCAGGCTCTAGGGTACGAGCAGTACTTC. The encoded protein is CASSQALGYEQYF.

This clonotype was recorded at least ten times. The V gene is TRBV6-1, the J gene TRBJ1-6; possible D gene TRBD1, 6 bases. CDR1 and CDR2 (germline): MNHNS, SASEGT. The CDR3 length is 14 residues. Between the trimmed V and J ends, which lost 7 bases and 9 bases, there was a span of 16 bases. The CDR3 nucleotides are TGTGCCAGCACCGGAGAGGGGGATTCTTCACCCCTCCACTTT. Its protein is CASTGEGDSSPLHF.

This clonotype was seen at least ten times. The CDR3 DNA is TGTGCCAGCAGTCATCGGGGGATCCAAGAGACCCAGTACTTC. Its protein product is CASSHRGIQETQYF. This chain links TRBV28 with TRBJ2-5; possible D gene TRBD2, 6 bases. The CDR3 consists of 14 residues. Germline-derived CDR1 and CDR2 are MDHEN and SYDVKM. Trimming took off 5 bases at V and 1 base at J, with 11 bases between the two ends.

This rearrangement joins TRBV4-2 to TRBJ2-7, with 11 bases identical to TRBD2. CDR1 is LGHNA, CDR2 YNFKEQ, per germline. The ends lost 2 bases at V and 6 bases at J; junction bases unmatched: 6. This CDR3 has 15 amino acids. The CDR3 DNA reads TGTGCCAGCAGCCAACTACTAGCGGGGGCTTCCGAGCAGTACTTC. This encodes CASSQLLAGASEQYF.

This clonotype was recorded a few times. The genes are TRBV4-3 and TRBJ2-1; 8 nucleotides agree with TRBD2. Germline V gene data show CDR1 as LGHNA and CDR2 as YSLEER. CDR3 length equals 14 residues. The trim removed 1 base at V and 10 bases at J, leaving 6 bases unmatched. The CDR3 bases are TGCGCCAGCAGCCAAGCCCAACTAGCGGACGAGCAGTTCTTC. Amino acid sequence: CASSQAQLADEQFF.